The source of this TCR beta chain is a study of Ad26.COV2.S vaccination and SARS-CoV-2 variants. The CDR3 covers 14 residues. Between the trimmed V and J ends, which lost 2 bases and 4 bases, there was a span of 11 bases. Germline V gene sequence: CDR1 SGHVS, CDR2 FQNEAQ. Specified treatment: about 20 received Ad26.COV2.S at low or high dose, single or two shots; several received placebo; per-sample allocation not given. All samples were drawn on day 63, counting from the first vaccine or placebo injection. Using immunoSEQ multiplex PCR, the repertoire was profiled, and TCRdb retains in-frame clones only, with some absent. Among about 470,000 clones, 80% to 95% were seen once, and the ten largest hold roughly 4%.

The sample here was peripheral blood, taken in a trial of Ad26.COV2.S vaccine versus placebo. This sequence was found in a person between 18 and 59 years old who received the Ad26.COV2.S COVID-19 vaccine or a placebo. The rearrangement joins TRBV7-8 to TRBJ1-2; D is undetermined. The CDR3 DNA follows: TGTGCCAGCAGCTTAAGGTCACAGATCTATGGCTACACCTTC. Translation: CASSLRSQIYGYTF.